This T cell receptor (beta chain) emerged from a study of blood T cell repertoires in COVID-19. Assay: immunoSEQ multiplex PCR; the TCRdb copy retains only in-frame clones and omits some. The sample records fewer than 250,000 clones, over 75% being singletons. The V and J ends lost 5 bases and 4 bases, in that order; junction bases with no gene match: 3. This CDR3 has 13 residues. The germline CDR1 and CDR2 sequences are LNHDA and SQIVND (reference sequence). This sequence joins TRBV19 and TRBJ1-2; the match to TRBD1 covers 8 bases. This clonotype was sampled from a woman between 40 and 50 years old with acute COVID-19. Sequencing input: PBMCs or T cells enriched from blood (not recorded which). The CDR3, as DNA: TGTGCCAGTAGTCTCGGACAGGGCTATGGCTACACCTTC. This gives the protein CASSLGQGYGYTF.